The next 22 T cell receptor beta chains were all read from a single sample in a study of OX40 agonist ivuxolimab in advanced cancers. Sequencing was performed with immunoSEQ multiplex PCR; in TCRdb, only in-frame clones are kept and a portion is missing. This repertoire shows about 82,000 clones, 80% to 90% found once; its top ten account for 0.75% to 0.9%. The starting material was CD4+ or CD8+ T cells sorted from blood, obtained in a trial of the OX40 agonist ivuxolimab. All receptors come from an adult with an advanced solid tumor such as melanoma, head and neck, liver or kidney cancer.

V is TRBV5-1 and J is TRBJ1-5; D call uncertain. V was trimmed by 3 bases and J by 5 bases, leaving 9 bases between them. The CDR3 is 13 residues long. Germline-derived CDR1 and CDR2 are SGHRS and YFSETQ. CDR3 in DNA: TGCGCCAGCAGCTGGGCGGAAGATCAGCCCCAGCATTTT. Its translation: CASSWAEDQPQHF.

The chain uses TRBV6-6 and TRBJ2-1, with D perhaps given as TRBD1 or TRBD2 (5 bases each). The CDR3 runs 14 residues. CDR1 MNHNY and CDR2 SVGAGI come from the germline V gene (reference sequence). The V end was cut by 6 bases, the J end by 4 bases, with 13 bases between. This CDR3 is CASSPGTMYNEQFF. CDR3 nucleotide sequence: TGTGCCAGCAGCCCCGGGACCATGTACAATGAGCAGTTCTTC.

The table lists this clone with many counts. This chain links TRBV11-2 with TRBJ2-5, with TRBD2 as a possible D gene (6 bases). Germline-derived CDR1 and CDR2 are SGHAT and FQNNGV. V was pared by 5 bases and J by 1 base, with 14 bases between. CDR3 length: 15 amino acids. CDR3 coding DNA: TGTGCCAGCAGCCCACGACGGACTATCCAAGAGACCCAGTACTTC. Its translation: CASSPRRTIQETQYF.

V gene TRBV6-5 combines with J gene TRBJ1-1; 8 nucleotides align to TRBD1. Trimming took 7 bases from V and 2 from J; bases not matched to a gene: 9. CDR3 length equals 15 residues. Germline V gene lookup returns CDR1 MNHEY and CDR2 SVGAGI. As DNA, the CDR3 is TGTGCCAGCACCTCAGGACAGGGCCTAAACACTGAAGCTTTCTTT. The encoded protein is CASTSGQGLNTEAFF.

The chain uses TRBV28 and TRBJ1-5; 7 bases agree with TRBD1. This CDR3 comprises 14 residues. Germline V lookup: CDR1 MDHEN, CDR2 SYDVKM. V lost 6 bases to trimming and J lost 6 bases; unmatched junction nucleotides: 8. In DNA form, the CDR3 reads TGTGCCAGCAGCCAACCCAACAGGGGTCAGCCCCAGCATTTT. Protein: CASSQPNRGQPQHF.

The chain employs TRBV29-1 and TRBJ2-1; possible D gene TRBD1, 5 bases. Trimming took 4 bases from V and 1 from J, leaving 11 bases between them. The CDR3 has 14 amino acids. Germline V gene lookup returns CDR1 SQVTM and CDR2 ANQGSEA. CDR3 sequence reads: CSVAQTGSYNEQFF. The CDR3 DNA is TGCAGCGTTGCCCAAACAGGTTCCTACAATGAGCAGTTCTTC.

The chain links TRBV11-2 to TRBJ2-5; D ambiguous. CDR3 size: 11 residues. Germline loops: CDR1 SGHAT, CDR2 FQNNGV. V lost 3 bases, J lost 4 bases, and 3 bases lay in between. Written as DNA, the CDR3 is TGTGCCAGCAGCTTTCCAGAGACCCAGTACTTC. The encoded protein is CASSFPETQYF.

The gene calls are TRBV5-1 and TRBJ2-7; D might be TRBD1 (6 bases). Germline CDR1 is SGHRS and CDR2 is YFSETQ. V lost 0 bases and J 2 bases, leaving 9 bases between the germline ends. The CDR3 loop spans 14 amino acids. The DNA for the CDR3 is TGCGCCAGCAGCTTGGGGGGGCCTACCTACGAGCAGTACTTC. Its protein product is CASSLGGPTYEQYF.

In this sample, this clone turned up a few times. V gene TRBV9 combines with J gene TRBJ2-1; 8 bases fit TRBD2. CDR1 SGDLS and CDR2 YYNGEE come from the germline V gene. Germline trimming cut 0 bases from V and 8 bases from J; bases unmatched to any gene: 7. The CDR3 length is 15 residues. The DNA of the CDR3 is TGTGCCAGCAGCGTAGAGCAGCGGGAGATTGATGAGCAGTTCTTC. This sequence encodes CASSVEQREIDEQFF.

The rearrangement links TRBV18 to TRBJ2-2; D is possibly TRBD1 or TRBD2 (5 bases each). CDR1 is KGHSH, CDR2 LQKENI, per germline. This CDR3 is built from 15 residues. V dropped 8 bases and J dropped 13 bases, with 26 bases sitting between them. For the CDR3, the DNA is TGTGCCAGCAGCAGGGACGGGACGACCACGAAACGGCTGTTTTTT. It is translated as CASSRDGTTTKRLFF.

The genes are TRBV10-3 and TRBJ2-4, with 11 nucleotides matching TRBD2. The CDR3 spans 17 residues. Looked up from germline, CDR1 is ENHRY and CDR2 is SYGVKD. With 5 bases clipped from V and 0 bases from J, the junction kept 6 bases outside the gene matches. In DNA, the CDR3 is TGTGCCATCAGTCAGGCTAGCGGGAGGCTAGCCAAAAACATTCAGTACTTC. Protein: CAISQASGRLAKNIQYF.

V is TRBV27 and J is TRBJ2-6; the D gene could be TRBD1 or TRBD2 (6 bases each). The V and J ends lost 3 bases and 4 bases respectively, with 10 bases between them. This CDR3 spans 15 amino acids. CDR1 and CDR2 from the germline V gene are MNHEY and SMNVEV (reference sequence). The CDR3 reads CASSFGGLGANVLTF. As DNA, the CDR3 is TGTGCCAGCAGTTTCGGGGGCCTCGGGGCCAACGTCCTGACTTTC. Based on the CDR3 plus reference TRBV27 and TRBJ2-6, the full variable domain is EAQVTQNPRYLITVTGKKLTVTCSQNMNHEYMSWYRQDPGLGLRQIYYSMNVEVTDKGDVPEGYKVSRKEKRNFPLILESPSPNQTSLYFCASSFGGLGANVLTFGAGSRLTVL.

This chain uses TRBV19 with TRBJ2-4; maybe TRBD1 (6 bases). The V end was cut by 7 bases, the J end by 6 bases, with 13 bases between. The germline V gene has CDR1 LNHDA and CDR2 SQIVND (reference sequence). The length of the CDR3 is 13 residues. The CDR3 protein is CASNFARGNIQYF. The CDR3 region has the DNA TGTGCCAGTAATTTCGCCAGGGGAAACATTCAGTACTTC.

The chain carries TRBV12-5 and TRBJ2-1; 7 nucleotides line up with TRBD2. This CDR3 contains 14 residues. V lost 7 bases and J lost 7; bases outside the gene matches: 10. Germline V CDR1 and CDR2: LGHNT, FRNRAP. The CDR3 reads CASALSGVGNEQFF. The CDR3 DNA follows: TGTGCTAGTGCCCTCAGCGGGGTAGGGAATGAGCAGTTCTTC.

The chain has TRBV7-6 and TRBJ2-3; maybe TRBD1 (5 bases). V lost 5 bases, J lost 4 bases, and 7 bases lay in between. CDR1 and CDR2 from the germline V gene are SGHVS and FNYEAQ. The CDR3 extends over 12 amino acids. CDR3 region: CASSPGSDTQYF. Written as DNA, the CDR3 is TGTGCCAGCAGCCCAGGGTCAGATACGCAGTATTTT. Using reference TRBV7-6 and TRBJ2-3 for the parts outside the CDR3, the full variable domain is GAGVSQSPRYKVTKRGQDVALRCDPISGHVSLYWYRQALGQGPEFLTYFNYEAQQDKSGLPNDRFSAERPEGSISTLTIQRTEQRDSAMYRCASSPGSDTQYFGPGTRLTVL.

This clone was counted a few times. The chain joins TRBV11-3 to TRBJ2-1, with 14 bases fitting TRBD2. Trimming at V came to 3 bases and at J to 4 bases, leaving 5 bases not matched to a gene. CDR1 is SGHNT, CDR2 YENEEA, per germline. The CDR3 spans 17 residues. CDR3 coding DNA: TGTGCCAGCAGCTTGGGACTAGCGGGAGCCGGGTACAATGAGCAGTTCTTC. Its protein product is CASSLGLAGAGYNEQFF.

This chain joins TRBV7-3 and TRBJ2-2; the match to TRBD2 covers 8 bases. Germline CDR1 is SGHTA and CDR2 is FQGTGA. This CDR3 has 16 residues. The V segment lost 4 bases and the J segment 6 bases; nucleotides outside the gene matches: 10. This chain's CDR3 is CASSSQGLAPPGELFF. In DNA form, the CDR3 reads TGTGCCAGCAGCTCCCAAGGACTAGCCCCTCCCGGGGAGCTGTTTTTT.

The rearrangement uses TRBV27 and TRBJ2-7; TRBD2 matches at 12 bases. The CDR3 spans 16 residues. V dropped 4 bases and J dropped 4; count of bases not matched to a gene: 8. Germline V CDR1 and CDR2: MNHEY, SMNVEV (reference sequence). CDR3 DNA: TGTGCCAGCAGTTCTGGACTAGCGGGATTGTTTTACGAGCAGTACTTC. Translated: CASSSGLAGLFYEQYF.

The chain uses TRBV19 and TRBJ2-5; D ambiguous. Germline CDR1 LNHDA, CDR2 SQIVND (reference sequence). Trimming removed 4 bases from V and 1 base from J, with 7 bases in between. The CDR3 loop spans 13 amino acids. The CDR3 loop reads CASSSYGQETQYF. The CDR3 DNA is TGTGCCAGTAGTAGTTACGGCCAAGAGACCCAGTACTTC.

This chain uses TRBV5-4 with TRBJ2-6, with 11 bases aligning to TRBD2. The junction had 1 base not matched to a gene; V was cut back by 2 bases and J by 3 bases. This CDR3 has 16 residues. Germline values: CDR1 SGHNT, CDR2 YYREEE (reference sequence). DNA for the CDR3: TGTGCCAGCAGCTTTAGCGGGAGGGTTGGGGCCAACGTCCTGACTTTC. This codes for CASSFSGRVGANVLTF. The complete variable domain, with remaining parts taken from reference TRBV5-4 and TRBJ2-6, reads ETGVTQSPTHLIKTRGQQVTLRCSSQSGHNTVSWYQQALGQGPQFIFQYYREEENGRGNFPPRFSGLQFPNYSSELNVNALELDDSALYLCASSFSGRVGANVLTFGAGSRLTVL.

The chain combines TRBV7-2 with TRBJ2-5; maybe TRBD2 (6 bases). The germline V gene has CDR1 SGHTA and CDR2 FQGNSA. Between the trimmed V and J ends, which lost 1 base and 2 bases, there was a span of 14 bases. The CDR3 is 16 residues long. The DNA for the CDR3 is TGTGCCAGCAGCTTAGACGGGCGGGGAGATCAAGAGACCCAGTACTTC. It specifies CASSLDGRGDQETQYF. The variable domain in full, with the rest retrieved from reference TRBV7-2 and TRBJ2-5, is GAGVSQSPSNKVTEKGKDVELRCDPISGHTALYWYRQSLGQGLEFLIYFQGNSAPDKSGLPSDRFSAERTGGSVSTLTIQRTQQEDSAVYLCASSLDGRGDQETQYFGPGTRLLVL.

The rearrangement joins TRBV18 to TRBJ2-2; D might be TRBD1 (6 bases). Trimming took off 2 bases at V and 6 bases at J, with 16 bases between the two ends. There are 16 residues in the CDR3. The germline V gene has CDR1 KGHSH and CDR2 LQKENI. CDR3 amino acids: CASSPTSGHSSGELFF. The CDR3 region has the DNA TGTGCCAGCTCACCAACGTCGGGACACTCTTCCGGGGAGCTGTTTTTT.